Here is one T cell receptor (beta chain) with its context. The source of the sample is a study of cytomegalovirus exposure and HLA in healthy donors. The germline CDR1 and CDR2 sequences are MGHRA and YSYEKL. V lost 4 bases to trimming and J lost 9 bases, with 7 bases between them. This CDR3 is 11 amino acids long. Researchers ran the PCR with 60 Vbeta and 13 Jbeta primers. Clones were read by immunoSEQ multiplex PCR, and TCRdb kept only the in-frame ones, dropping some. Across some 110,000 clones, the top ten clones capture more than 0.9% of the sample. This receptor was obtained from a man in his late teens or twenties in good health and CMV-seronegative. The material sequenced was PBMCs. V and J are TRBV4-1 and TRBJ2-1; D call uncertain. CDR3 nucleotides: TGCGCCAGCAGCCGCGCCATTGAGCAGTTCTTC. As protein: CASSRAIEQFF.